This T cell receptor (beta chain) was recovered during a study of blood T cell repertoires in COVID-19 (dated by TCRdb to the early 2020s). Broadly, across the study: Collaborator samples came from the United States, Italy and Spain and covered acute and convalescent phases of COVID-19. The prospective study material was composed of cDNA or gDNA derived from T cells, B-cell-depleted T cells, or PBMCs. Subjects who had been exposed to COVID-19, were actively infected with it, or had recovered from it provided the deeply sampled blood TCRbeta repertoires that made up the dataset. The repertoires were made available in a free public database intended to serve as a resource for research on the immune response to SARS-CoV-2. The samples were drawn from two sources: the first 160 participants of the ongoing ImmuneRACE study, and 1,254 subjects contributed by 6 global collaborators. Sample metadata almost always included a de-identified subject ID, COVID-19 status, age in years and sex. Where HLA class I and class II types were available, the types were taken from metadata supplied by the sample provider, not from assay-based typing. Here is what the overall study found, with its caveats: Clinical and demographic metadata were provided uncurated, with the amount varying by source and participant.

This clone was seen just once. Which antigen it targets is not known. The input lacks base qualities; no much larger clone sits a single base away. Participants in the prospective study were aged roughly 18 to 89 years, lived in 24 United States geographic areas, and enrolled through a virtual design. Cohort assignment in the prospective study relied on participant-reported clinical history from a screening survey and a study questionnaire. Exposed participants were defined as having been in contact with someone with a PCR-confirmed or clinician-diagnosed COVID-19 case within 2 weeks of study entry. In the prospective study, whole blood, serum and a nasopharyngeal or oropharyngeal swab were collected from each participant by mobile phlebotomists. Prospective study participants could optionally give additional blood draws and questionnaires over an approximately 2-month period. Prospective study blood samples were shipped either frozen or at room temperature before DNA extraction.

The immunoSEQ Assay, a bias-controlled multiplex PCR, was used to amplify TCRbeta CDR3 regions from genomic DNA. The published analysis was carried out like this. The number of nucleated cells in each sample was estimated by amplification of reference gene primers within the assay. Sequence reads were collapsed and filtered to measure the absolute abundance of every unique TCRbeta CDR3 rearrangement. For each sample, productive Simpson clonality was calculated as the square root of Simpson's diversity index over productive rearrangements. TCRdb took over this immuneACCESS table, retaining in-frame rearrangements with V and J assigned. Such tables are incomplete; in checked studies, under half of the missing clones stem from an unresolved V gene, and the remainder is unexplained. For V, J and clone size, that table is used; D and trimming come from the DNA. For this sample there are 200,000 to 250,000 clones; about 83% appear just once. In total, the top ten clones hold approximately 3.8% of the sample.

The CDR3 runs 16 amino acids, cysteine and phenylalanine included. The CDR3 DNA has 48 bases and is translated from base 1. CDR1 SGHAT and CDR2 FQNNGV were looked up in the germline V gene. Clipping removes 1 base from V and 3 bases from J, with 5 as the unmatched junction base count. The chain was built from TRBV11-2 and TRBJ2-5; 10 junctional bases match TRBD2. The source of this sequence is a woman aged 40 to 49 who had been exposed to COVID-19. The sequencing input was PBMCs or T cells enriched from blood (not recorded which). The sequenced DNA: TGTGCCAGCAGCTTAGGGTCTAGCGGGGGTAAAGAGACCCAGTACTTC. Its translation is CASSLGSSGGKETQYF.